These T cell receptor beta chains were read from a single sample in a study of blood T cell repertoires in COVID-19. Assay: immunoSEQ multiplex PCR; the TCRdb copy retains only in-frame clones and omits some. The sample lists a few hundred thousand clones, about 87% occurring once. Sequenced material: peripheral blood. Every receptor here comes from a woman aged 45-60 years with acute or convalescent COVID-19. The CDR3 runs from the conserved cysteine through the conserved F or W. D genes are given only for firm matches. A clone size is listed for some rows: how often the clone was seen (once, few, many), or a class if it is expanded.

TRBV4-3	TRBJ2-7	-	TRBD2	TGCGCCAGCAGCCAAGTAATTACCCGGGAGGGCACTAACGAGCAGTACTTC	CASSQVITREGTNEQYF
TRBV18	TRBJ2-7	-	TRBD2	TGTGCCAGCTCACCACAAATTGGGACTAGCGGCTACGAGCAGTACTTC	CASSPQIGTSGYEQYF
TRBV24-1	TRBJ2-1	-	TRBD2	TGTGCCACCAGTGATTCGGATCTGGGACTAGCGGTAAGTGAGCAGTTCTTC	CATSDSDLGLAVSEQFF
TRBV5-1	TRBJ2-5	-	-	TGCGCCAGCAGCTCGGGCCAAGAGACCCAGTACTTC	CASSSGQETQYF
TRBV5-1	TRBJ1-1	-	-	TGCGCCAGCAGTCCAGACGGGGGGATCATGAACACTGAAGCTTTCTTT	CASSPDGGIMNTEAFF
TRBV6-1	TRBJ1-6	-	-	TGTGCCAGCAGTGACGGACAGTTCTATAATTCACCCCTCCACTTT	CASSDGQFYNSPLHF
TRBV10-2	TRBJ1-3	-	-	TGCGCCAGCAGTGAGTCTACAGACGGCCGCTCTGGAAACACCATATATTTT	CASSESTDGRSGNTIYF
TRBV7-3	TRBJ1-1	-	-	TGTGCCAGCAGCAATCAGGTGGGCACTGAAGCTTTCTTT	CASSNQVGTEAFF
TRBV4-1	TRBJ2-5	-	TRBD2	TGCGCCAGCAGCCCAGGGAGGGTAATCGGGACCCAGTACTTC	CASSPGRVIGTQYF
TRBV25-1	TRBJ2-7	-	-	TGTGCCAGCAGTGAGAACGGTCCCTACGAGCAGTACTTC	CASSENGPYEQYF
TRBV2	TRBJ1-5	-	-	TGTGCCAGCAGTATGGAAAGGGGACTATACAATCAGCCCCAGCATTTT	CASSMERGLYNQPQHF
TRBV24-1	TRBJ1-4	few	-	TGTGCCACCAGTGATCCCCTACAGGATGAAAAACTGTTTTTT	CATSDPLQDEKLFF
TRBV7-9	TRBJ1-4	-	-	TGTGCCAGCAGCTTAGGTGACAGGCTCGAGGAAAAACTGTTTTTT	CASSLGDRLEEKLFF
TRBV7-3	TRBJ2-7	-	-	TGTGCCAGCAGCTGGGGACTGGCGGGCCACCCCTACGAGCAGTACTTC	CASSWGLAGHPYEQYF
TRBV5-6	TRBJ2-1	-	TRBD2	TGTGCCAGCAGCGAGACCGGGACTAGCGGGAGGGCCGGATTTGAGCAGTTCTTC	CASSETGTSGRAGFEQFF
TRBV5-3	TRBJ2-7	few	TRBD1	TGTGCCAGAAGCCAACCGGGACAGGGGGCCTACGAGCAGTACTTC	CARSQPGQGAYEQYF
TRBV14	TRBJ2-3	few	-	TGTGCCAGCAGCCAAGTTGGGACTGCCTTCCCCAAAACGCAGTATTTT	CASSQVGTAFPKTQYF
TRBV10-3	TRBJ1-2	once	-	TGTGCCATCGGCACCGGGAACTATGGCTACACCTTC	CAIGTGNYGYTF
TRBV4-1	TRBJ1-5	-	-	TGCGCCAGCAGCCAAGAGCTCCGAGGGGGTAGCAATCAGCCCCAGCATTTT	CASSQELRGGSNQPQHF
TRBV6-1	TRBJ2-1	-	-	TGTGCCAGCAGTGAAATTGCGGCAACCTACAATGAGCAGTTCTTC	CASSEIAATYNEQFF
TRBV7-9	TRBJ1-2	-	-	TGTGCCAGCAGCTTAGTAGCCCTTTTTAACTATGGCTACACCTTC	CASSLVALFNYGYTF
TRBV9	TRBJ2-3	-	TRBD2	TGTGCCAGCAGCGTAGCGGGGACTAGCGGCGCTAGCACAGATACGCAGTATTTT	CASSVAGTSGASTDTQYF
TRBV2	TRBJ1-1	-	-	TGTGCCAGCATCTACACACCGGGGGACACTGAAGCTTTCTTT	CASIYTPGDTEAFF
TRBV9	TRBJ1-2	-	TRBD1	TGTGCCAGCAGCGTTGCCGGGACAGGGTCTAACTATGGCTACACCTTC	CASSVAGTGSNYGYTF
TRBV5-1	TRBJ2-4	-	TRBD1	TGCGCCAGCAGCTTGGGACAGGGTAAAGCCAAAAACATTCAGTACTTC	CASSLGQGKAKNIQYF
TRBV11-2	TRBJ2-7	-	TRBD2	TGTGCCAGCAGCAAAGGGACTAGCGGGATTTTCTACGAGCAGTACTTC	CASSKGTSGIFYEQYF
TRBV24-1	TRBJ1-5	few	TRBD1	TGTGCCACCAGTGAGGGAGACAGGGTGCGTCAGCCCCAGCATTTT	CATSEGDRVRQPQHF
TRBV15	TRBJ1-2	-	-	TGTGCCACCAGTAGAAAAAATAATCAGGGGCAAAACTATGGCTACACCTTC	CATSRKNNQGQNYGYTF
TRBV19	TRBJ1-1	-	-	TGTGCCAGTAGAGGCCCCGGGGACATGAACACTGAAGCTTTCTTT	CASRGPGDMNTEAFF
TRBV28	TRBJ1-4	-	TRBD1	TGTGCCAGCAGCAACGGACAGGGGAGTGAAAAACTGTTTTTT	CASSNGQGSEKLFF
TRBV18	TRBJ1-6	-	TRBD1	TGTGCCAGCTCACCACCCCAGGGGGCCTCGTCTAATTCACCCCTCCACTTT	CASSPPQGASSNSPLHF
TRBV5-8	TRBJ2-1	-	TRBD1	TGTGCCAGCAGCCAGGGACAGGGGGCGCTGAGTGAGCAGTTCTTC	CASSQGQGALSEQFF
TRBV18	TRBJ2-1	-	TRBD1	TGTGCCAGCTCACCACCACAGGGGGCCATTGGCAATGAGCAGTTCTTC	CASSPPQGAIGNEQFF
TRBV20-1	TRBJ2-5	once	-	TGCAGTGCAAGACTCCAAGAGACCCAGTACTTC	CSARLQETQYF
TRBV6-1	TRBJ1-5	-	-	TGTGCCAGCAGTGAATGGGGGGATCAGCCCCAGCATTTT	CASSEWGDQPQHF
TRBV18	TRBJ1-4	-	TRBD1	TGTGCCAGCTCACTTGGGACAGGCTCTAATGAAAAACTGTTTTTT	CASSLGTGSNEKLFF
TRBV9	TRBJ2-7	-	TRBD2	TGTGCCAGCAGCGCGCCGGGGGGAGCACCAGGCGAGCAGTACTTC	CASSAPGGAPGEQYF
TRBV11-2	TRBJ1-5	-	-	TGTGCCAGCAGCTTAGATCGGGTAGGGGAACAGCCCCAGCATTTT	CASSLDRVGEQPQHF
TRBV5-1	TRBJ2-7	-	TRBD1	TGCGCCAGCAGCTTGGTACAGGGGGTCTACGAGCAGTACTTC	CASSLVQGVYEQYF
TRBV6-5	TRBJ1-1	-	-	TGTGCCAGCAGAGATCAGGGACTCACTGAAGCTTTCTTT	CASRDQGLTEAFF
TRBV4-2	TRBJ2-1	few	TRBD2	TGTGCCAGCAGCCAAACTAGCGGGAATGGGTATGAGCAGTTCTTC	CASSQTSGNGYEQFF
TRBV5-6	TRBJ1-3	-	TRBD1	TGTGCCAGCAGCGGAACCGGGACAGCGGGAAACACCATATATTTT	CASSGTGTAGNTIYF
TRBV9	TRBJ2-7	once	-	TGTGCCAGCAGCGTAGCGGACAGCTACGAGCAGTACTTC	CASSVADSYEQYF
TRBV5-5	TRBJ1-5	-	-	TGTGCCAGCAGCTTTGAGGCCATAGCGGGTCAGCCCCAGCATTTT	CASSFEAIAGQPQHF
TRBV2	TRBJ1-4	-	-	TGTGCCAGCAGTGGGACAGCGTTTAAATGGAAACTGTTTTTT	CASSGTAFKWKLFF
TRBV7-9	TRBJ2-1	-	-	TGTGCCAGCAGCCACCCAGGGGCGGAGCAGTTCTTC	CASSHPGAEQFF
TRBV28	TRBJ1-5	many	-	TGTGCCAGCAGTTTCCATTGGGTGAGGGCGAGCAATCAGCCCCAGCATTTT	CASSFHWVRASNQPQHF
TRBV29-1	TRBJ2-3	-	-	TGCAGCGCCTCACAGGGCCCGCACTCAGATACGCAGTATTTT	CSASQGPHSDTQYF
TRBV7-3	TRBJ2-3	-	TRBD2	TGTGCCAGCAGCTTAACCGGGACTAGGACAGATACGCAGTATTTT	CASSLTGTRTDTQYF
TRBV24-1	TRBJ2-1	-	TRBD2	TGTGCCACCAGTGATCGGGGAGGGCCGAACAATGAGCAGTTCTTC	CATSDRGGPNNEQFF
TRBV27	TRBJ1-2	-	TRBD1	TGTGCCAGCAGACGGACAGGGGGCTTAAACTATGGCTACACCTTC	CASRRTGGLNYGYTF
TRBV7-6	TRBJ2-7	-	TRBD1	TGTGCCAGCAGCTTTGGGACAGGAGCCTACGAGCAGTACTTC	CASSFGTGAYEQYF
TRBV27	TRBJ2-7	-	TRBD1	TGTGCCAGCAGTCCCCCCGGGACAGGGGGCCCCTACGAGCAGTACTTC	CASSPPGTGGPYEQYF
TRBV9	TRBJ1-4	-	-	TGTGCCAGCAGCGTAGCGGGGAGTGAAAAACTGTTTTTT	CASSVAGSEKLFF
TRBV18	TRBJ2-2	-	TRBD2	TGTGCCAGCTCACCACGGGCTAGCGGGAACACCGGGGAGCTGTTTTTT	CASSPRASGNTGELFF
TRBV7-3	TRBJ1-3	-	TRBD1	TGTGCCAGCAGCCCAGGGGGAGCTCCTGGAAACACCATATATTTT	CASSPGGAPGNTIYF